The clone carrying this T cell receptor (beta chain) was picked up many times. Its antigen is undetermined. CDR1 is SGDLS and CDR2 is YYNGEE in the germline V gene. Trimming at V came to 0 bases and at J to 9 bases, leaving 9 bases not matched to a gene. This CDR3 region has 17 residues. This sample was taken from a study of cytomegalovirus exposure and HLA in healthy donors. Study results and caveats: In vitro data verified a few CMV-associated chains as specific for CMV antigens. It was reported that the classifier diagnosed cytomegalovirus status with high specificity and sensitivity in both the original and validation cohorts.

The assay was immunoSEQ multiplex PCR, and TCRdb's table has in-frame clones only and misses some. The repertoire holds roughly 200,000 clones, with approximately 89% as singletons. This TCR was recovered from a man aged 25-40 years in good health and CMV-seropositive. The sequenced sample was PBMCs. The V and J genes are TRBV9 and TRBJ2-1; 13 nucleotides agree with TRBD2. DNA for the CDR3: TGTGCCAGCAGCGTAGAGGGGGGACTAGCGGGAACGGTTGAGCAGTTCTTC. Its translation is CASSVEGGLAGTVEQFF.